This TCR beta chain was sequenced during a study of CD8 T cells in Susac syndrome. This clonotype was seen once. The multiple sclerosis control group comprised treatment-naive patients with stable or active relapsing-remitting disease. RNA was extracted with the RNeasy kit, and a quantity of 0.5 to 1 ug was reverse transcribed using random hexamers. TCRdb analysed the immunoSEQ multiplex PCR reads with MiXCR anew, one entry per CDR3 protein. The sample lists 150,000 or so distinct CDR3 sequences; around 96% were seen once. The receptor's source is a human donor with multiple sclerosis. Sequencing was carried out using CD8+ T cells from PBMCs.

Written as DNA, the CDR3 is TGTGCCAGCAGCGATCGACAGGGCGCTTGGTATGGCTACACCTTC. It translates to CASSDRQGAWYGYTF. The V and J genes are TRBV9 and TRBJ1-2, with 7 bases identical to TRBD1. In germline, CDR1 is SGDLS, CDR2 YYNGEE. The trim removed 3 bases at V and 5 bases at J, leaving 10 bases unmatched. The CDR3 covers 15 residues.